The present TCR beta chain was sequenced within a study of T cell responses to AZD1222 COVID-19 vaccine. Only in-frame clones appear in the TCRdb table, and some are missing; sequencing was by immunoSEQ multiplex PCR. The sample includes more than 150,000 clones, 90% to 95% of them seen just once. Note on this clone: Its antigen is still unknown.

Regarding the study as a whole: Repertoire sampling happened only post peak T cell response. Vaccination with two AZD1222 doses was followed by a rise in Spike-specific TCR breadth and depth.

The source was peripheral blood, collected 28 days after the second AZD1222 dose. The origin of this receptor is an adult who received the AZD1222 COVID-19 vaccine.

In nucleotides, the CDR3 is TGTGCCAGCAGTCCGGGCCCTACTCTGGGGCAGTTCTTC. Its translation: CASSPGPTLGQFF. V and J are TRBV27 and TRBJ2-1; no reliable D call. CDR3 length equals 13 residues. Trimming stripped 5 bases from V and 12 bases from J, with 17 bases between. Germline lookup yields CDR1 MNHEY and CDR2 SMNVEV (reference sequence).